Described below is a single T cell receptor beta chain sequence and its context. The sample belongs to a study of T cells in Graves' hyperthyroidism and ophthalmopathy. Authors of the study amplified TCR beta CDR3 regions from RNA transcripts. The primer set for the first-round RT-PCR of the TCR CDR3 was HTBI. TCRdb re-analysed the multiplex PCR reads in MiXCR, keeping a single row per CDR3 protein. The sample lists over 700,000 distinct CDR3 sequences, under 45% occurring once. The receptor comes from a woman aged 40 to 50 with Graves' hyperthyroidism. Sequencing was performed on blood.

CDR3 DNA: TGCAGTGCTAGAGATCCAATTGAGGATACCTCTTGGGAGCAGTACTTC. Translation: CSARDPIEDTSWEQYF. The chain uses TRBV20-1 and TRBJ2-7, with D unclear. Germline V gene lookup returns CDR1 DFQATT and CDR2 SNEGSKA (reference sequence). The V gene lost 0 bases and the J gene lost 7 bases, with 22 bases spanning the gap. This CDR3 contains 16 residues.